Listed here are 10 T cell receptor beta chains from one sample, sequenced in a study of beta chain features in type 1 diabetes. Sequencing targeted expressed TCRB transcripts, as all isolated RNA had been reverse transcribed. Assay: immunoSEQ multiplex PCR; the TCRdb copy retains only in-frame clones and omits some. The table includes about 620,000 clones, around a sixth detected once. Material: naive CD4+ T cells from blood. The receptors were gathered from a man aged 18 to 35 in good health.

Notes on this clone: Other DNA sequences in this sample translate to the same CDR3. CDR3 sequence (DNA): TGTGCCAGCAATTCAGGGGGTGGAAACACCATATATTTT. This gives the protein CASNSGGGNTIYF. The chain links TRBV7-2 to TRBJ1-3, with 7 positions matching TRBD1. CDR3 length: 13 amino acids. The junction had 3 bases not matched to a gene; V was cut back by 7 bases and J by 3 bases. Germline loops: CDR1 SGHTA, CDR2 FQGNSA. Full variable domain (remainder filled in from reference TRBV7-2 and TRBJ1-3): GAGVSQSPSNKVTEKGKDVELRCDPISGHTALYWYRQSLGQGLEFLIYFQGNSAPDKSGLPSDRFSAERTGGSVSTLTIQRTQQEDSAVYLCASNSGGGNTIYFGEGSWLTVV.

This clone was counted between two and nine times. This chain connects TRBV5-1 to TRBJ2-3, with 7 bases matching TRBD2. This CDR3 contains 15 residues. V lost 4 bases and J lost 0; bases outside the gene matches: 5. Per germline, CDR1 SGHRS and CDR2 YFSETQ. This CDR3 is CASSPVGGSTDTQYF. The CDR3 coding sequence is TGCGCCAGCAGCCCTGTGGGAGGGAGCACAGATACGCAGTATTTT.

The V and J genes are TRBV5-1 and TRBJ1-1; D gene unclear. Deletions cut 1 base from V and 0 bases from J, with 10 bases between. The CDR3 runs 15 residues. The germline V gene has CDR1 SGHRS and CDR2 YFSETQ. In DNA, the CDR3 is TGCGCCAGCAGCTTGTCGAGGGCCATGAACACTGAAGCTTTCTTT. Protein product: CASSLSRAMNTEAFF.

The CDR3 loop is CASSLETGQSYNEQFF. The CDR3 DNA sequence: TGTGCCAGCAGCTTGGAGACGGGGCAATCCTACAATGAGCAGTTCTTC. This chain connects TRBV5-6 to TRBJ2-1, with D possibly called TRBD1 or TRBD2 (5 bases each). This CDR3 has 16 residues. Trimming stripped 0 bases from V and 1 base from J, with 11 bases between. Germline V gene data show CDR1 as SGHDT and CDR2 as YYEEEE. Full variable domain (remainder filled in from reference TRBV5-6 and TRBJ2-1): DAGVTQSPTHLIKTRGQQVTLRCSPKSGHDTVSWYQQALGQGPQFIFQYYEEEERQRGNFPDRFSGHQFPNYSSELNVNALLLGDSALYLCASSLETGQSYNEQFFGPGTRLTVL.

Of note for this clone: Other DNA sequences of this sample code for an identical CDR3. V is TRBV29-1 and J is TRBJ1-4, with D unresolved. V lost 4 bases, J lost 3 bases, and 9 bases lay in between. The CDR3 is 13 amino acids. The germline gives CDR1 SQVTM, CDR2 ANQGSEA. Written as DNA, the CDR3 is TGCAGCGTTGCGAGGTTGGCTAATGAAAAACTGTTTTTT. Its protein is CSVARLANEKLFF.

The chain couples TRBV7-6 to TRBJ2-6, with 9 bases identical to TRBD1. Unmatched junction bases numbered 2, after V lost 0 bases and J lost 2 bases. This CDR3 has 17 amino acids. Germline V gene data show CDR1 as SGHVS and CDR2 as FNYEAQ. CDR3 nucleotides: TGTGCCAGCAGCTTAGCGCGGACAGGGGCTGGGGCCAACGTCCTGACTTTC. Protein product: CASSLARTGAGANVLTF.

The table lists this clone with a few counts. The chain uses TRBV9 and TRBJ2-1; 10 bases match TRBD1. This CDR3 comprises 17 residues. V gave up 4 bases and J gave up 2 bases; unmatched junction bases: 9. Germline V gene sequence: CDR1 SGDLS, CDR2 YYNGEE. CDR3 loop: CASSIRDRGLAYNEQFF. The CDR3 DNA reads as TGTGCCAGCAGCATAAGGGACAGGGGTTTGGCCTACAATGAGCAGTTCTTC. Full variable domain (rest looked up from reference TRBV9 and TRBJ2-1): DSGVTQTPKHLITATGQRVTLRCSPRSGDLSVYWYQQSLDQGLQFLIQYYNGEERAKGNILERFSAQQFPDLHSELNLSSLELGDSALYFCASSIRDRGLAYNEQFFGPGTRLTVL.

This clone was counted only a few times. This sample also contains other DNA sequences that code for the same CDR3. V and J are TRBV18 and TRBJ1-1, with D possibly being TRBD1 (5 bases). Looked up from germline, CDR1 is KGHSH and CDR2 is LQKENI. V lost 3 bases and J 1 base, leaving 9 bases between the germline ends. The CDR3 is 14 amino acids. DNA for the CDR3: TGTGCCAGCTCACCGGGACTTCAGAACACTGAAGCTTTCTTT. It codes for CASSPGLQNTEAFF.

The J gene is TRBJ1-1, the V gene TRBV28; no definite D call. Trimming stripped 2 bases from V and 7 bases from J, with 11 bases between. The CDR3 is 13 residues long. Germline CDR1 MDHEN, CDR2 SYDVKM. CDR3 in DNA: TGTGCCAGCAGTTTAGGGAGGCAGCGTGAAGCTTTCTTT. Protein product: CASSLGRQREAFF.

The rearrangement joins TRBV20-1 to TRBJ1-1, with no clear D. There are 10 residues in the CDR3. Trimming left V 3 bases short and J 11 bases short, with 10 bases between. In germline, CDR1 is DFQATT, CDR2 SNEGSKA (reference sequence). CDR3 amino acids: CSAREVMAFF. As DNA, the CDR3 is TGCAGTGCTAGGGAGGTGATGGCTTTCTTT.